This T cell receptor beta chain was captured in a study of shared clonotypes between healthy human individuals. Germline trimming cut 6 bases from V and 4 bases from J; bases unmatched to any gene: 12. CDR3 size: 15 residues. Germline CDR1 and CDR2: SNHLY and FYNNEI. TCRdb's table, derived via immunoSEQ multiplex PCR, lists solely in-frame clones and lacks some. The sample shows hundreds of thousands of clones, 92% of them seen only once. In the naive CD8 group, cells lacked CD45RO and were positively selected for CCR7, so terminally differentiated effector memory CD45RA+ cells were left out. The sequence derives from a young man in good health. The sequenced sample was naive CD8+ T cells sorted from blood. The chain combines TRBV2 with TRBJ2-7; 7 bases map to TRBD2. In nucleotides, the CDR3 is TGTGCCAGCAGGAGCGGGACCGGGGGTTTATACGAGCAGTACTTC. Encoded protein: CASRSGTGGLYEQYF. The whole variable domain, remainder taken from reference TRBV2 and TRBJ2-7, is EPEVTQTPSHQVTQMGQEVILRCVPISNHLYFYWYRQILGQKVEFLVSFYNNEISEKSEIFDDQFSVERPDGSNFTLKIRSTKLEDSAMYFCASRSGTGGLYEQYFGPGTRLTVT.